This TCR beta chain comes out of a study of CD8 T cells in ankylosing spondylitis (dated by TCRdb to the late 2010s). For context, the study as a whole: The study profiled T cell receptor beta repertoires in healthy donors and ankylosing spondylitis patients to find disease-linked TCR variants. The whole study cohort included over a hundred healthy donors and 25 ankylosing spondylitis patients. Samples of peripheral blood were taken, and for ankylosing spondylitis patients, synovial fluid was collected as well. Here is what the overall study found, with its caveats: A CD8+ phenotype was shown by the disease-linked clones, which were found at relatively low frequencies in peripheral blood. The disease-linked clones were reported as significantly enriched in matched synovial fluid samples from ankylosing spondylitis patients. Some of the motif variants had been reported before in the synovial fluid and blood of reactive arthritis patients, a finding that suggests common disease-initiation mechanisms. A TCR beta motif of several highly homologous amino acid variants appeared characteristic of blood from ankylosing spondylitis patients.

CDR1 and CDR2, looked up from the germline V gene (reference sequence), are DFQATT and SNEGSKA. The CDR3 numbers 15 residues from cysteine through phenylalanine. The retained sequence is limited to the CDR3, 45 bases, with the frame set at the first base. Ends trimmed: V by 6 bases, J by 8 bases; bases unmatched to a gene: 16. The instrument given in TCRdb is Illumina HiSeq 2500. Quantitative 5'-RACE with molecular barcodes was used to prepare TCR beta libraries. Under the source paper's analysis protocol: A new computational method, built on a probabilistic model of VDJ rearrangement, was used to identify disease-linked TCR variants. The public reads were reanalyzed by TCRdb: fastp trimming at Q25, MiXCR alignment, in-frame beta chains only. Every CDR3 protein is listed once, alongside the most common genes and DNA of its rows. Clone size and V and J calls follow TCRdb, not the original study. Recorded for this sample are 200,000 to 250,000 distinct CDR3 sequences; more than 25% of them occurred a single time. Clones ranked in the top ten supply about 7% of the sample.

In its sample, this clonotype was seen many times. Its antigen remains unidentified. Base qualities are not recorded, but no much larger clone differs from it by a single base. This TCR was recovered from a male donor with ankylosing spondylitis or in good health (not recorded which). Input material: blood, either unsorted or a sorted T cell fraction (not recorded which). The sequence is built from TRBV20-1 and TRBJ1-2, and TRBD1 aligns with 9 junction nucleotides. The CDR3 corresponds to CSAERSLDRGGGYTF. The nucleotide sequence reads TGCAGTGCCGAACGATCCTTGGACAGGGGCGGCGGCTACACCTTC.